One sample yielded the 14 T cell receptor beta chains listed below, sequenced in a study of blood T cell repertoires in COVID-19. The assay was immunoSEQ multiplex PCR, and TCRdb's table has in-frame clones only and misses some. The sample lists about 180,000 clones, around 80% occurring once. The source material was PBMCs or T cells enriched from blood (not recorded which). The receptors here all came from a woman aged 45-60 years who had recovered from COVID-19.

The gene calls are TRBV15 and TRBJ2-1; D perhaps matches TRBD2 (5 bases). Germline CDR1 LNHNV, CDR2 YYDKDF (reference sequence). The CDR3 spans 17 residues. V was pared by 3 bases and J by 0 bases, with 15 bases between. This chain's CDR3 is CATSSTIEGFSYNEQFF. The CDR3 coding sequence is TGTGCCACCAGCAGCACAATAGAGGGATTCTCCTACAATGAGCAGTTCTTC.

The chain has TRBV7-9 and TRBJ1-2; D unclear. Germline-derived CDR1 and CDR2 are SEHNR and FQNEAQ (reference sequence). The CDR3 is made up of 13 amino acids. Between the trimmed V and J ends, which lost 4 bases and 7 bases, there was a span of 13 bases. CDR3: CASSSRTTAGYTF. The CDR3 region has the DNA TGTGCCAGCAGCTCCCGAACTACGGCTGGCTACACCTTC.

This clone was recorded only once. The chain joins TRBV28 to TRBJ2-7; 7 bases are a match to TRBD2. Germline V lookup: CDR1 MDHEN, CDR2 SYDVKM. CDR3 length: 15 amino acids. V lost 7 bases to trimming and J lost 0 bases; unmatched junction nucleotides: 9. This CDR3 reads CASIDASGSSYEQYF. CDR3 nucleotides: TGTGCCAGCATTGACGCTAGCGGAAGCTCCTACGAGCAGTACTTC.

The chain carries TRBV18 and TRBJ1-4, with 9 bases lining up with TRBD1. The CDR3 runs 16 residues. Germline loops: CDR1 KGHSH, CDR2 LQKENI. With V trimmed by 4 bases and J by 0 bases, 3 bases remained unmatched. The CDR3 is CASSHRTGATNEKLFF. As DNA, the CDR3 is TGTGCCAGCTCACACCGGACAGGGGCAACTAATGAAAAACTGTTTTTT.

The chain combines TRBV6-5 with TRBJ2-1; 10 bases are shared with TRBD2. The germline gives CDR1 MNHEY, CDR2 SVGAGI. The CDR3 sequence is 14 residues long. J was trimmed by 6 bases and V by 6 bases; bases with no gene match: 5. Here the CDR3 reads CASSAGLARNEQFF. Here the CDR3 DNA reads TGTGCCAGCAGCGCGGGACTAGCGCGCAATGAGCAGTTCTTC.

This chain joins TRBV10-3 and TRBJ1-2; no reliable D call. V dropped 7 bases and J dropped 2 bases, with 5 bases sitting between them. CDR3 size: 11 residues. CDR1 and CDR2 (germline): ENHRY, SYGVKD. The CDR3 region has the DNA TGTGCCATCAAACGGAACTATGGCTACACCTTC. This sequence encodes CAIKRNYGYTF.

V is TRBV25-1 and J is TRBJ1-2; 7 nucleotides line up with TRBD1. The length of the CDR3 is 14 residues. Germline CDR1 and CDR2: MGHDK and SYGVNS. With V trimmed by 6 bases and J by 4 bases, 8 bases remained unmatched. The CDR3 sequence: CASSPTGASYGYTF. In nucleotides, the CDR3 is TGTGCCAGCAGCCCCACAGGGGCGAGCTATGGCTACACCTTC.

In nucleotides, the CDR3 is TGTGCCAGCAGCTCCAAACTTGAGCCCCAAGAGACCCAGTACTTC. Its translation: CASSSKLEPQETQYF. The V call is TRBV11-2, the J call TRBJ2-5; D remains unclear. The CDR3 runs to 15 residues. Per germline, CDR1 SGHAT and CDR2 FQNNGV. V lost 4 bases to trimming and J lost 1 base, with 13 bases between them. The full variable domain, its missing parts supplied by reference TRBV11-2 and TRBJ2-5, is EAGVAQSPRYKIIEKRQSVAFWCNPISGHATLYWYQQILGQGPKLLIQFQNNGVVDDSQLPKDRFSAERLKGVDSTLKIQPAKLEDSAVYLCASSSKLEPQETQYFGPGTRLLVL.

This clone was seen once. The V gene is TRBV5-1, the J gene TRBJ1-3, with 9 bases aligning to TRBD1. V lost 4 bases, J lost 4 bases, and 3 bases stayed unmatched. There are 14 residues in the CDR3. From germline, CDR1 is SGHRS and CDR2 YFSETQ. CDR3 in DNA: TGCGCCAGCAGCACAGGGACAGGGGGAAACACCATATATTTT. Translation gives CASSTGTGGNTIYF.

This rearrangement joins TRBV24-1 to TRBJ2-7; D gene uncertain. Trimming removed 4 bases at V and 3 bases at J, with 6 bases between. The CDR3 is made up of 12 amino acids. Germline CDR1 KGHDR, CDR2 SFDVKD. As DNA, the CDR3 is TGTGCCACCAGTGACACTTACTACGAGCAGTACTTC. Its translation: CATSDTYYEQYF.

The chain couples TRBV18 to TRBJ1-1; D possibly corresponds to TRBD1 (5 bases). Germline V gives CDR1 KGHSH, CDR2 LQKENI. The CDR3 runs to 13 residues. Trimming cost V 3 bases and J 6 bases, with 11 bases left between them. CDR3 in amino acids: CASSPLRVAEAFF. CDR3 bases: TGTGCCAGCTCACCGCTCAGGGTGGCTGAAGCTTTCTTT.

The J gene is TRBJ2-1, the V gene TRBV11-3; 10 bases are shared with TRBD2. The CDR3 loop spans 13 amino acids. Germline-derived CDR1 and CDR2 are SGHNT and YENEEA. V shed 6 bases and J 6 bases; nucleotides not matched to a gene: 2. Here the CDR3 DNA reads TGTGCCAGCAGTCTAGCGGGGGTCAATGAGCAGTTCTTC. The encoded protein is CASSLAGVNEQFF.

The chain uses TRBV18 and TRBJ2-2; 8 nucleotides agree with TRBD1. This CDR3 contains 15 residues. V lost 4 bases and J lost 3; bases outside the gene matches: 4. CDR1 and CDR2 (germline): KGHSH, LQKENI. The CDR3 here is CASSRDRGDTGELFF. CDR3 nucleotides: TGTGCCAGCTCACGCGACAGGGGAGACACCGGGGAGCTGTTTTTT.

The gene calls are TRBV27 and TRBJ2-3, with D perhaps TRBD2 (6 bases). CDR1 and CDR2 (germline): MNHEY, SMNVEV (reference sequence). V was cut by 1 base and J by 0 bases, with 11 bases left in between. The CDR3 length is 16 residues. CDR3 loop: CASSLLLGTSTDTQYF. The CDR3, as DNA: TGTGCCAGCAGTTTATTACTCGGGACTAGCACAGATACGCAGTATTTT.